A selection of T cell receptor beta chains follows, all from one sample in a study of spatial heterogeneity in lung cancer. TCRdb passed the 5' RACE reads through MiXCR, listing each CDR3 protein once. The sample holds about 100,000 distinct CDR3 sequences; approximately 4.4% are singletons and the top ten take 21%. Specimen: lung tumor tissue, collected at surgery. The receptor source for this set is a male donor with early-stage non-small cell lung cancer. Both conserved end residues are part of each CDR3. D genes are given only for firm matches. Size values are once, few and many counts, or a class for expanded clones, and some rows have none.

j_gene | v_gene | abundance | d_gene | CDR3aa | CDR3nt
TRBJ2-3 | TRBV28 | many | . | CASSPRAITDTQYF | TGTGCCAGCAGCCCGAGGGCGATCACAGATACGCAGTATTTT
TRBJ2-1 | TRBV2 | few | . | CASSVSSNLPEQFF | TGTGCCAGCAGTGTTTCTAGCAATTTACCCGAGCAGTTCTTC
TRBJ2-5 | TRBV27 | many | TRBD1 | CASSGGQGLETQYF | TGTGCCAGCAGTGGGGGACAGGGTCTGGAGACCCAGTACTTC
TRBJ2-1 | TRBV7-9 | many | . | CASSLGSMGYNEQFF | TGTGCCAGCAGCTTAGGGAGCATGGGCTACAATGAGCAGTTCTTC
TRBJ2-3 | TRBV3-1 | few | TRBD2 | CASSRHLAGASDTQYF | TGTGCCAGCAGCCGACACCTAGCGGGAGCTTCAGATACGCAGTATTTT
TRBJ2-5 | TRBV7-9 | many | . | CASSYGRNQETQYF | TGTGCCAGCAGCTATGGAAGGAATCAAGAGACCCAGTACTTC
TRBJ2-3 | TRBV9 | many | . | CASSYDSPTDTQYF | TGTGCCAGCAGCTACGACAGTCCCACAGATACGCAGTATTTT
TRBJ2-1 | TRBV4-1 | many | . | CASSSQGNEQFF | TGCGCCAGCAGTAGTCAGGGGAATGAGCAGTTCTTC
TRBJ2-3 | TRBV6-5 | many | TRBD2 | CASTTSGVDTQYF | TGTGCCAGCACCACTAGCGGGGTAGATACGCAGTATTTT
TRBJ1-2 | TRBV3-1 | many | . | CASSVTVKFGYTF | TGTGCCAGCAGCGTGACAGTGAAGTTTGGCTACACCTTC
TRBJ2-7 | TRBV3-1 | . | TRBD2 | CASSASQMHSRGGPYEQYF | TGTGCCAGCAGCGCCTCTCAAATGCATTCGCGGGGAGGGCCCTACGAGCAGTACTTC
TRBJ2-2 | TRBV5-5 | many | . | CASSRGPRTGELFF | TGTGCCAGCAGCCGGGGACCGCGCACCGGGGAGCTGTTTTTT
TRBJ1-5 | TRBV28 | many | . | CASSLAGLRQPQHF | TGTGCCAGCAGTTTAGCCGGGCTTCGGCAGCCCCAGCATTTT
TRBJ1-2 | TRBV20-1 | many | . | CSARRVQGNYGYTF | TGCAGTGCTAGACGCGTGCAGGGAAACTATGGCTACACCTTC
TRBJ1-3 | TRBV10-3 | many | TRBD1 | CAITRDSRGNTIYF | TGTGCCATCACCAGGGACAGCCGAGGAAACACCATATATTTT
TRBJ2-1 | TRBV5-5 | many | TRBD2 | CASSLWVTQMGGRAYNEQFF | TGTGCCAGCAGCTTGTGGGTGACACAAATGGGCGGGAGGGCCTACAATGAGCAGTTCTTC
TRBJ1-1 | TRBV20-1 | many | TRBD1 | CRANRGTEAFF | TGCAGAGCAAACAGGGGCACTGAAGCTTTCTTT
TRBJ2-4 | TRBV12-3/TRBV12-4 | few | . | CASSLLVSAKNIQYF | TGTGCCAGCAGTTTGTTGGTTTCAGCCAAAAACATTCAGTACTTC
TRBJ2-3 | TRBV7-6 | many | . | CASSLGSRGDTQYF | TGTGCCAGCAGCTTAGGGTCCAGGGGAGATACGCAGTATTTT
TRBJ1-5 | TRBV4-2 | many | TRBD1 | CASSQGNRGQPQHF | TGTGCCAGCAGCCAAGGTAACAGGGGACAGCCCCAGCATTTT